The clone carrying this T cell receptor (beta chain) is deemed large (0.1 to 1%) by its frequency. What it recognizes is unknown. Cells classed as naive CD8+ T cells were CD45RO-CCR7+CD27+CD95-. CDR1 and CDR2 from the germline V gene are GTSNPN and SVGIG (reference sequence). The CDR3 loop spans 15 amino acids. The libraries of TRB cDNA were prepared using 5' RACE with UMI labels. TCRdb reprocessed the 5' RACE reads; each CDR3 protein has one entry and no DNA is given. The table lists under 3,500 distinct CDR3 sequences. This sample was included in a study of CXCR3-negative and CXCR3-positive naive CD8 T cells. Study details: Each library held about 1.5 +/- 0.3 million TRB reads, around 140 million in total. Study-wide findings and caveats: TRBV-TRBJ usage matched between naive CXCR3-negative and CXCR3-positive cells but not between memory cells.

This TCR was sampled from a human donor in good health. Some clones in this sample may be carry-over from other donors' samples. The source material was naive CXCR3- CD8+ T cells from blood. The subset was: CD45RO-CCR7+CD27+CD95- naive CD8+ T cells lacking CXCR3 (TNR3-). V is TRBV30 and J is TRBJ1-5. The CDR3 spells CAWSVASTSNQPQHF.